The present entry profiles one TCR beta chain with its context. What it binds is unknown. The multiple sclerosis controls comprised treatment-naive patients whose relapsing-remitting disease was stable or active. TEMRA cells were FACS-enriched and CD8+ and CD4+ T cells negatively isolated. Random hexamers primed reverse transcription of about 0.5 to 1 ug RNA. An immunoSEQ multiplex PCR generated amplified TCR beta CDR3 products spanning 54 Vbeta and 13 Jbeta. A single record per CDR3 protein comes from TCRdb applying MiXCR to the immunoSEQ multiplex PCR reads. The sample lists 150,000 to 200,000 distinct CDR3 sequences; about 95% were seen once. The sample is drawn from a study of CD8 T cells in Susac syndrome. The study, taken as a whole, reports: In its TCR sequencing and HLA analysis, the study acknowledged that the number of individuals was relatively small.

The CDR3 length is 12 residues. V was trimmed by 5 bases and J by 5 bases, leaving 9 bases between them. In germline, CDR1 is SEHNR, CDR2 FQNEAQ (reference sequence). The sequenced sample consisted of CD8+ T cells from PBMCs. The clonotype was recovered from a human donor with multiple sclerosis. V and J are TRBV7-9 and TRBJ2-5; D not resolved. The CDR3 is CASSLRLETQYF. The CDR3 DNA is TGTGCCAGCAGCCTAAGGTTGGAGACCCAGTACTTC.